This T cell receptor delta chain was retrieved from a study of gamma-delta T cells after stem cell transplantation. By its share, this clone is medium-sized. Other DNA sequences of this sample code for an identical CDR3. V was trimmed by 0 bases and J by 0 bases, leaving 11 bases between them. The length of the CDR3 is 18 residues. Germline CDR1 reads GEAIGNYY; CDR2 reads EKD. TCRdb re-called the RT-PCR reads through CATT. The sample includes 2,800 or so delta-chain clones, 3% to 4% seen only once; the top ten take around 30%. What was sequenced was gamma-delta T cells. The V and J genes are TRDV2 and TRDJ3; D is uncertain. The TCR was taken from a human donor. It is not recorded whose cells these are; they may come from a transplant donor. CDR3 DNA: TGTGCCTGTGACACCGGTGGTTACAGCTCCTGGGACACCCGACAGATGTTTTTC. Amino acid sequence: CACDTGGYSSWDTRQMFF.